Below are 4 T cell receptor beta chains sequenced from a single sample in a study of spatial heterogeneity in lung cancer (dated by TCRdb to between 2019 and 2020). The time point label for this specimen denotes: blood at routine non-recurrence follow-up after resection. Library construction relied on 5' RACE. Sequenced on a NextSeq 500. TCRdb trimmed public reads at Q25 via fastp, called clones via MiXCR and kept in-frame beta chains. Each CDR3 protein appears once, grouped with its most common genes and DNA. Within this sample are just over 70,000 distinct CDR3 sequences, with nearly 9% of them counted one time only. The ten most abundant clones make up 1.9% of the sample. The specimen comprised PBMCs, sampled at follow-up. The receptor source for this set is a female donor with early-stage non-small cell lung cancer.

This clonotype was observed a handful of times. This sequence joins TRBV11-2 and TRBJ2-7; possible D gene TRBD2, 5 bases. The CDR3 is 15 amino acids. Trimming left V 5 bases short and J 4 bases short, with 18 bases between. CDR1 is SGHAT, CDR2 FQNNGV, per germline. This CDR3 is CASSPGGASLYEQYF. CDR3 DNA sequence: TGTGCCAGCAGCCCCGGAGGAGCTAGTTTATACGAGCAGTACTTC.

This clonotype was detected ten times or more. This chain uses TRBV29-1 with TRBJ2-1; TRBD2 might be the D (5 bases). Per the germline V gene, CDR1 is SQVTM and CDR2 is ANQGSEA. V shed 4 bases and J shed 8 bases, with 12 bases lying between them. CDR3 size: 12 residues. CDR3 nucleotide sequence: TGCAGCGTTGTCCCTAGCAGCTATGAGCAGTTCTTC. Encoded protein: CSVVPSSYEQFF.

This clonotype was recorded many times. The V gene is TRBV12-2, the J gene TRBJ2-5. TRBV12-2 is given as a pseudogene. The CDR3 is made up of 14 amino acids. CDR3 nucleotides: TGTGCAAGTCGCCTAGCTGTCAGACAAGAGACCCAGTACTTC. It yields the protein CASRLAVRQETQYF.

This clonotype has a handful of counts. V usage is TRBV20-1 and J usage is TRBJ1-5; D is unresolved. V dropped 1 base and J dropped 8 bases, with 18 bases sitting between them. There are 15 residues in the CDR3. The germline gives CDR1 DFQATT, CDR2 SNEGSKA (reference sequence). CDR3 sequence (DNA): TGCAGTGCTAGAGCCACCACGTTCTCGGGAGAGCCCCAGCATTTT. Amino acid sequence: CSARATTFSGEPQHF.